This T cell receptor beta chain was documented in a study of T-cell reconstitution after alpha-beta-depleted transplantation in children. General observations from the study: Newly produced T cells mostly accounted for T-cell counts and diversity one year post-transplant.

The CDR3 consists of 12 residues. Germline lookup yields CDR1 PRHDT and CDR2 FYEKMQ (reference sequence). Trimming stripped 2 bases from V and 9 bases from J, with 8 bases between. Unique molecular identifiers were used to barcode this TCRbeta library. TCRdb passed the PCR reads through MiXCR, listing each CDR3 protein once. The sample shows approximately 350,000 distinct CDR3 sequences, 16% of them seen only once. As regards this clonotype: What it binds is not known.

This rearrangement joins TRBV13 to TRBJ2-1; D is unclear. This clonotype was obtained from a male patient aged 2-15 years who had a stem cell transplant for acute lymphoblastic leukemia, so the T cells may come from the graft donor. This specimen was PBMCs, mostly from graft donor cells, taken 360 days after TCRalphabeta/CD19-depleted stem cell transplant. The CDR3 spells CASSLRGAEQFF. The CDR3 DNA follows: TGTGCCAGCAGCTTAAGAGGAGCTGAGCAGTTCTTC.